These 6 T cell receptor beta chains were sequenced from one sample in a study of shared clonotypes between healthy human individuals. Profiling relied on immunoSEQ multiplex PCR, and the TCRdb table lists in-frame clones only, not all of them. The table includes around 2,000,000 clones, over 85% detected once. The naive CD8 fraction comprised CD45RO-negative cells positively selected for CCR7 and excluded terminally differentiated effector memory CD45RA+ cells. Material: naive CD8+ T cells sorted from blood. These receptors originate from a man aged 18 to 29 in good health.

The chain links TRBV19 to TRBJ1-4; D gene ambiguous. CDR3 length: 14 residues. V dropped 5 bases and J dropped 6 bases, with 13 bases sitting between them. Germline lookup yields CDR1 LNHDA and CDR2 SQIVND (reference sequence). The CDR3 DNA sequence: TGTGCCAGTAGTCCCACGGTTCGGTATGAAAAACTGTTTTTT. It yields the protein CASSPTVRYEKLFF.

The chain recombines TRBV6-1 with TRBJ1-2, with D unresolved. With 1 base removed from V and 1 base from J, the gap between germline ends came to 10 bases. Germline V lookup: CDR1 MNHNS, CDR2 SASEGT. This CDR3 spans 15 amino acids. CDR3 DNA sequence: TGTGCCAGCAGTGAAGGGGTGTCGGTTAACTATGGCTACACCTTC. Translating gives CASSEGVSVNYGYTF.

The genes are TRBV13 and TRBJ2-3; TRBD2 might be the D (5 bases). This CDR3 contains 15 residues. The V gene lost 5 bases and the J gene lost 2 bases, with 14 bases spanning the gap. Germline-derived CDR1 and CDR2 are PRHDT and FYEKMQ (reference sequence). The CDR3 sequence: CASSPSLGSTDTQYF. CDR3 DNA sequence: TGTGCCAGCAGCCCCTCACTAGGGTCCACAGATACGCAGTATTTT.

V gene TRBV5-1 combines with J gene TRBJ1-1; D gene uncertain. The germline V gene encodes CDR1 SGHRS and CDR2 YFSETQ. V lost 3 bases, J lost 1 base, and 19 bases lay in between. CDR3 length: 17 amino acids. The CDR3 sequence: CASSSSPLMAENTEAFF. CDR3 bases: TGCGCCAGCAGCTCAAGTCCCTTAATGGCAGAGAACACTGAAGCTTTCTTT.

The gene calls are TRBV11-2 and TRBJ2-1; 9 bases match TRBD2. Per the germline V gene, CDR1 is SGHAT and CDR2 is FQNNGV. The CDR3 spans 15 residues. V was pared by 2 bases and J by 6 bases, with 5 bases of the junction left unmatched. CDR3 coding DNA: TGTGCCAGCAGCTTAAGGCGGGGGGGTTCCAATGAGCAGTTCTTC. Translating gives CASSLRRGGSNEQFF.

The gene calls are TRBV7-2 and TRBJ2-3; 10 bases map to TRBD2. Germline V gene data show CDR1 as SGHTA and CDR2 as FQGNSA. The CDR3 consists of 16 residues. The J segment lost 3 bases and the V segment lost 6 bases, leaving 9 bases of the junction unmatched. The CDR3 DNA sequence: TGTGCCAGCAGGAAAGCGGCTAGCGGGAGAACAGATACGCAGTATTTT. Translated: CASRKAASGRTDTQYF. Full variable domain (missing parts from reference TRBV7-2 and TRBJ2-3): GAGVSQSPSNKVTEKGKDVELRCDPISGHTALYWYRQSLGQGLEFLIYFQGNSAPDKSGLPSDRFSAERTGGSVSTLTIQRTQQEDSAVYLCASRKAASGRTDTQYFGPGTRLTVL.